This T cell receptor beta chain was obtained from a study of shared T cell receptors in the human thymus (dated by TCRdb to about 2021). Some background on the complete study: The study examined how the human thymus generates shared, self-reactive T-cell receptor alpha chains.

Germline trimming amounts to 4 bases on V and 4 bases on J, with 9 as the count of junction bases outside the gene matches. The germline V gene specifies MNHNS as CDR1 and SASEGT as CDR2. The CDR3 covers 16 residues, taking in both the cysteine and the phenylalanine. CDR3 DNA is the only sequence kept; it has 48 bases, read in frame from the first base. To prepare the library, the immunoSEQ multiplex PCR assay was applied. This immuneACCESS table, as held by TCRdb, lists in-frame sequences with V and J called but not all clones. Of the missing ones, under half trace to an unresolved V gene in checked studies; the others have no known cause. The sample table lists more than 300,000 clones, around 95% of them with a count of one. Around 0.018% of the sample is in the top ten clones. Worth noting for this clone: Its specific antigen is unknown. Per-nucleotide qualities are absent, and no much larger clonotype sits a single base away.

The specimen was thymocytes. This TCR derives from a human donor. The V gene is TRBV6-1 and the J gene is TRBJ1-1; 10 bases in the junction line up with TRBD1. The DNA sequence is as follows: TGTGCCAGCAGTGGGACAGGGGGAAAGGTAGGCACTGAAGCTTTCTTT. Its protein is CASSGTGGKVGTEAFF.